This paragraph covers one TCR beta chain sequence. Its antigen remains unidentified. The data stem from a study of lymphopenia after photon versus proton radiotherapy. V gave up 4 bases and J gave up 6 bases; unmatched junction bases: 5. The CDR3 sequence is 13 residues long. Germline CDR1 SEHNR, CDR2 FQNEAQ (reference sequence). Here immunoSEQ multiplex PCR was the method, and the copy in TCRdb shows in-frame clones only, minus some. The sample yields more than 25,000 clones, roughly 89% seen once. Points from the study as a whole: After lymphocyte nadir, photon-treated repertoires showed oligoclonal expansion, especially CD8+ Temra. Survival link was tested only in deceased patients; proton benefit remains a possibility.

The TCR was taken from a woman aged 55-70 years with cholangiocarcinoma. Some clones in this sample may be carry-over from other donors' samples. The sequenced sample was peripheral blood, obtained from a patient treated with proton-based radiotherapy. V gene TRBV7-9 combines with J gene TRBJ1-2; 7 bases fit TRBD1. This chain's CDR3 is CASSYGQADGYTF. DNA for the CDR3: TGTGCCAGCAGCTATGGACAGGCTGATGGCTACACCTTC.